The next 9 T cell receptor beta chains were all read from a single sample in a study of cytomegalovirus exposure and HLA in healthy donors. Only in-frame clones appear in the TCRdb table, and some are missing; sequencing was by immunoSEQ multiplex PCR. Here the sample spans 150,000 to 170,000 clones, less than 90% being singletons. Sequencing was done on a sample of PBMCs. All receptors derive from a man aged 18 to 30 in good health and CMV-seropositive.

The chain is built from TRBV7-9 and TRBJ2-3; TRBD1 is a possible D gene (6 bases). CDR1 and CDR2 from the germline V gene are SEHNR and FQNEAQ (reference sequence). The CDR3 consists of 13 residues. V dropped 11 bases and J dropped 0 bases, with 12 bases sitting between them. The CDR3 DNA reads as TGTGCCTTAACACAGGGAAGCACAGATACGCAGTATTTT. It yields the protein CALTQGSTDTQYF.

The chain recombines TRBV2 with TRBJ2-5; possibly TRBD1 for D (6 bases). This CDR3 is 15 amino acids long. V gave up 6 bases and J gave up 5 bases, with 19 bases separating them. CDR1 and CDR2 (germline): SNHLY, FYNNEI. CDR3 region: CASSLAGTFGETQYF. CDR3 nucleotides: TGTGCCAGCAGCCTAGCCGGGACATTCGGCGAGACCCAGTACTTC.

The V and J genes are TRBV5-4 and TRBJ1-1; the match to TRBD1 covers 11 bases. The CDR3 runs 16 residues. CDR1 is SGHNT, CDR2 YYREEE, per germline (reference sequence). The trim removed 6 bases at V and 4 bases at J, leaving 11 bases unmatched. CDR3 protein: CASNTISGTGGTEAFF. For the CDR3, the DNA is TGTGCCAGCAATACAATCTCCGGGACAGGGGGCACTGAAGCTTTCTTT.

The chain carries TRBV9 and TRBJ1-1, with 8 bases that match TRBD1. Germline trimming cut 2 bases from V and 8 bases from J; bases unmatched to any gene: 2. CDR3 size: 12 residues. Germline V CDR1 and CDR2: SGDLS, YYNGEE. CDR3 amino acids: CASSVGDREAFF. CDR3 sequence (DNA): TGTGCCAGCAGCGTGGGGGACAGGGAAGCTTTCTTT.

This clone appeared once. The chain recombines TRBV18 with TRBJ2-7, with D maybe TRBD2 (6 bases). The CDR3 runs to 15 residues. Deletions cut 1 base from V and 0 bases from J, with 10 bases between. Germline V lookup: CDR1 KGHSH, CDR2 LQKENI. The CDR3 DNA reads TGTGCCAGCTCACCACTAGACGGGAGCTCCTACGAGCAGTACTTC. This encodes CASSPLDGSSYEQYF.

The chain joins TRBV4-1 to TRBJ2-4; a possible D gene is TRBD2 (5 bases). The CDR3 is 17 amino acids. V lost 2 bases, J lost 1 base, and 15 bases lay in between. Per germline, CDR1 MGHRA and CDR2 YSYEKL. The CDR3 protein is CASSQLLERGAKNIQYF. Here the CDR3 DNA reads TGCGCCAGCAGCCAATTATTGGAGAGAGGGGCCAAAAACATTCAGTACTTC.

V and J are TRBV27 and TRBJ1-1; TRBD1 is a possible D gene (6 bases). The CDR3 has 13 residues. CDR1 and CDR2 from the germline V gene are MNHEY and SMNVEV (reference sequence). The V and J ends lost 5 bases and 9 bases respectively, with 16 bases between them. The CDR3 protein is CASSTQGIPQAFF. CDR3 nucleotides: TGTGCCAGCAGTACCCAGGGGATCCCTCAAGCTTTCTTT.

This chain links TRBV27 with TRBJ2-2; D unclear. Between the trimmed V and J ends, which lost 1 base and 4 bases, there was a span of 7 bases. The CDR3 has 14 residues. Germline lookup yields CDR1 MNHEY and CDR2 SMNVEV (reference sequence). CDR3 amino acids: CASSLFPGTGELFF. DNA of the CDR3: TGTGCCAGCAGTTTATTTCCGGGCACCGGGGAGCTGTTTTTT.

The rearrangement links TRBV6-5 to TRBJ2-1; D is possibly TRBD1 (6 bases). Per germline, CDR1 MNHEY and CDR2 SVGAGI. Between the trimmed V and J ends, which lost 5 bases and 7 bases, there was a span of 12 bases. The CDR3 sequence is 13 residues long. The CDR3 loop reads CASSEGQGNEQFF. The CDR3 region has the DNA TGTGCCAGCAGTGAAGGTCAGGGGAATGAGCAGTTCTTC.